Included here is one TCR beta chain sequence, with context. Antigen specificity is unknown. The junction shows a germline mismatch at one end, possibly a read error. This sample was taken from a study of T cell responses to AZD1222 COVID-19 vaccine. Broader study findings: Reports say nearly half of spike-specific TCRs go after unmutated variant regions. CD4 TCRs linked to vaccination spanned spike, dominating at 160-218 and 743-854. Sampled repertoires all dated from after the peak T cell response.

CDR3 length: 11 residues. Germline CDR1 SGHTA, CDR2 FQGNSA. The table came from immunoSEQ multiplex PCR; TCRdb's copy has only in-frame clones and leaves some out. The profile shows roughly 120,000 clones, around 85% of them singletons. This chain uses TRBV7-2 with TRBJ1-1, with 8 bases aligning to TRBD1. Sequenced here: peripheral blood, sampled on day 0 of MenACWY control vaccination. This TCR derives from an adult in good health. The CDR3 spells CASSSLMGQVF. Here the CDR3 DNA reads TGTGCCAGCAGTTCCCTGATGGGACAGGTCTTT.